A selection of T cell receptor beta chains follows, all from one sample in a study of cytomegalovirus exposure and HLA in healthy donors. The data were produced by immunoSEQ multiplex PCR, yet TCRdb's version contains in-frame clones alone and is incomplete. The repertoire holds over 250,000 clones, 65% to 85% seen once, with about 2.2% in the top ten. Sequencing was done on a sample of PBMCs. These receptors all stem from a female donor in good health and CMV-seronegative. CDR3s include the opening cysteine and the closing phenylalanine or tryptophan. The order of the fields is D gene, V gene, clone size, J gene, CDR3 DNA, CDR3 protein. The D gene is left open where the match is weak. A clone size is listed for some rows: how often the clone was seen (once, few, many), or a class if it is expanded.

d_call: NA
v_call: TRBV20-1
clone_size: NA
j_call: TRBJ2-7
cdr3_nt: TGCAGTGCCACAGACTACGAGCAGTACTTC
cdr3_aa: CSATDYEQYF

d_call: NA
v_call: TRBV7-9
clone_size: NA
j_call: TRBJ1-2
cdr3_nt: TGTGCCAGCAGCGCGACCAGCGAGCAGATCTATGGCTACACCTTC
cdr3_aa: CASSATSEQIYGYTF

d_call: TRBD2
v_call: TRBV19
clone_size: NA
j_call: TRBJ2-1
cdr3_nt: TGTGCCAGTAGTACCAACTTAGCGGGAGGGCTTTACAATGAGCAGTTCTTC
cdr3_aa: CASSTNLAGGLYNEQFF

d_call: TRBD1
v_call: TRBV11-3
clone_size: NA
j_call: TRBJ1-1
cdr3_nt: TGTGCCAGCAGCTTAACGCAGGGGGCGCGTGACACTGAAGCTTTCTTT
cdr3_aa: CASSLTQGARDTEAFF

d_call: NA
v_call: TRBV18
clone_size: once
j_call: TRBJ1-1
cdr3_nt: TGTGCCAGCTCACCATTGACAGTGAACACTGAAGCTTTCTTT
cdr3_aa: CASSPLTVNTEAFF

d_call: NA
v_call: TRBV6-1
clone_size: NA
j_call: TRBJ1-4
cdr3_nt: TGTGCCAGCAGTGAAGTTGGCTCCCTTGAAAAACTGTTTTTT
cdr3_aa: CASSEVGSLEKLFF

d_call: NA
v_call: TRBV4-1
clone_size: NA
j_call: TRBJ2-7
cdr3_nt: TGCGCCAGCAGCTGGGACTCTTCTAGCCCTGAAGGGCAGTACTTC
cdr3_aa: CASSWDSSSPEGQYF

d_call: TRBD1
v_call: TRBV6-1
clone_size: NA
j_call: TRBJ1-2
cdr3_nt: TGTGCCAGCAGCTCAGGGGGGCATAACTATGGCTACACCTTC
cdr3_aa: CASSSGGHNYGYTF

d_call: TRBD1
v_call: TRBV19
clone_size: NA
j_call: TRBJ2-7
cdr3_nt: TGTGCCAGTAGTAAAGACAGGGACTCCTACGAGCAGTACTTC
cdr3_aa: CASSKDRDSYEQYF

d_call: NA
v_call: TRBV7-8
clone_size: NA
j_call: TRBJ2-7
cdr3_nt: TGTGCCAGCAGCCCTGAGGCAGTCTCCTACGAGCAGTACTTC
cdr3_aa: CASSPEAVSYEQYF

d_call: TRBD1
v_call: TRBV11-2
clone_size: NA
j_call: TRBJ1-2
cdr3_nt: TGTGCCAGCAGCCGCATAACTAGACAGGGGGCGTTTTACGGCTACACCTTC
cdr3_aa: CASSRITRQGAFYGYTF

d_call: TRBD2
v_call: TRBV5-1
clone_size: NA
j_call: TRBJ2-7
cdr3_nt: TGCGCCAGCAGCTTGGGACGAACCGGGACTAATAGCCGGGAGTACTTC
cdr3_aa: CASSLGRTGTNSREYF

d_call: TRBD1
v_call: TRBV6-4
clone_size: few
j_call: TRBJ1-1
cdr3_nt: TGTGCCAGCAGTTTCGATAGAGACCGGGACAGGATATTAAACACTGAAGCTTTCTTT
cdr3_aa: CASSFDRDRDRILNTEAFF

d_call: NA
v_call: TRBV5-1
clone_size: NA
j_call: TRBJ2-7
cdr3_nt: TGCGCCAGCAGTCGACAAGGGGCGCGGGACGAGCAGTGCTTC
cdr3_aa: CASSRQGARDEQCF

d_call: NA
v_call: TRBV18
clone_size: once
j_call: TRBJ2-4
cdr3_nt: TGTGCCAGCTCACCCGAGAAGCTAGCCAAAAACATTCAGTACTTC
cdr3_aa: CASSPEKLAKNIQYF

d_call: TRBD2
v_call: TRBV28
clone_size: NA
j_call: TRBJ2-4
cdr3_nt: TGTGCCAGCAGTTTGCCTACTAGCGGGAGTTCAGACATTCAGTACTTC
cdr3_aa: CASSLPTSGSSDIQYF

d_call: TRBD2
v_call: TRBV4-1
clone_size: NA
j_call: TRBJ2-3
cdr3_nt: TGCGCCAGTGGGGGAGTAGCGGGATCCCTGGGTTGGTTTTCAGATACGCAGTATTTT
cdr3_aa: CASGGVAGSLGWFSDTQYF

d_call: NA
v_call: TRBV28
clone_size: once
j_call: TRBJ2-5
cdr3_nt: TGTGCCAGCAAGTTTGACAGGGGAGGGGAGACCCAGTACTTC
cdr3_aa: CASKFDRGGETQYF

d_call: TRBD1
v_call: TRBV5-4
clone_size: NA
j_call: TRBJ2-3
cdr3_nt: TGTGCCAGCAGCGCCCGGGACAGGGCAGATACGCAGTATTTT
cdr3_aa: CASSARDRADTQYF

d_call: NA
v_call: TRBV5-4
clone_size: NA
j_call: TRBJ1-2
cdr3_nt: TGTGCCAGCAGCTTCGTCTCTAACTATGGCTACACCTTC
cdr3_aa: CASSFVSNYGYTF

d_call: TRBD2
v_call: TRBV6-5
clone_size: NA
j_call: TRBJ2-7
cdr3_nt: TGTGCCAGCAGTTACTCGGTTAGCGGGAACTACGAGCAGTACTTC
cdr3_aa: CASSYSVSGNYEQYF

d_call: NA
v_call: TRBV5-4
clone_size: NA
j_call: TRBJ1-2
cdr3_nt: TGTGCCAGCAGCTTGGTGGAGGGGTCGGGCTACACCTTC
cdr3_aa: CASSLVEGSGYTF

d_call: TRBD2
v_call: TRBV19
clone_size: NA
j_call: TRBJ2-1
cdr3_nt: TGTGCCAGTAGTTTAGCGGGGAACTCCTACAATGAGCAGTTCTTC
cdr3_aa: CASSLAGNSYNEQFF

d_call: TRBD1
v_call: TRBV7-2
clone_size: NA
j_call: TRBJ1-1
cdr3_nt: TGTGCCAGCAGCTTAGTAGGGACAGGGGGAAACACTGAAGCTTTCTTT
cdr3_aa: CASSLVGTGGNTEAFF

d_call: TRBD2
v_call: TRBV27
clone_size: once
j_call: TRBJ2-1
cdr3_nt: TGTGCCAGCAGTTCCTTGGGACTAGCGGACAATGAGCAGTTCTTC
cdr3_aa: CASSSLGLADNEQFF

d_call: NA
v_call: TRBV19
clone_size: NA
j_call: TRBJ2-2
cdr3_nt: TGTGCCAGTAGTATATTCCAGAACACCGGGGAGCTGTTTTTT
cdr3_aa: CASSIFQNTGELFF